This T cell receptor (beta chain) was documented in a study of vaccination and CD4 T cells after COVID-19 (dated by TCRdb to between 2021 and 2024). For context, the study as a whole: In the convalescent cohort there were six males and four females, among whom were two Hispanic individuals, seven Caucasians, two Asians and one multiracial person. Two doses of either the Pfizer-BioNTech BNT162b2 vaccine (n=8) or the Moderna mRNA-1273 vaccine (n=2) were administered to participants. Post-COVID blood samples were collected from convalescent patients a median of approximately 100 days after diagnosis, with a range of about 30 to 180 days. Post-vaccine blood samples were collected a median of about 11 weeks after the second vaccine dose, ranging from roughly 13 to 241 days. Culture stimuli were overlapping spike peptide pools from SARS-CoV-2 and from the common cold coronaviruses HCoV-NL63, HCoV-OC43 and HCoV-229E. As controls, cultures received a CEFX viral epitope pool (the positive control), an HIV-1 Nef peptide pool (the negative control), or no peptide at all. In over 8 COVID-19 convalescent patients and a handful of infection-naive healthy vaccine recipients, the spike-specific CD4+ TCR repertoire before mRNA vaccination was compared with the repertoire after mRNA vaccination. An earlier paper using these donors assessed, at the TCR clonotype level, memory CD4+ T cell crossreactivity between SARS-CoV-2 and common cold coronavirus spike proteins. Results and caveats for the whole study, not just this receptor: The median number of SARS-CoV-2-reactive clonotypes rose from 20 to 25 after infection to 38 after vaccination, but the change was not significant. Relatively few convalescent patients were included in the study, and early timepoints after natural infection were not analyzed. Among the post-vaccine SARS-CoV-2-reactive clones in convalescent patients, a median 86.3% showed up only after vaccination, which suggests vaccine-specific priming. In convalescent patients, nearly all vaccine-specific clones (304 of 307) were found to be mono-reactive for SARS-CoV-2 spike rather than cross-reactive with common cold coronaviruses.

The treatment or condition label corresponds to: approximately 10-day PBMC culture with coronavirus spike peptide pools or control peptides (ViraFEST assay). CD4+ T cells from unexposed donors were collected before the COVID-19 pandemic (2011-2018). The ViraFEST assay, used in the study, expanded antigen-specific T cells with peptide pools and then identified the expanded clonotypes through TCR sequencing. PBMCs were cultured at fewer than 2.5 million per well in IMDM supplemented with approximately 5% human AB serum and about 9.6 IU/ml IL-2, with about 10 ug/ml peptide pools added. Half of the culture medium was replaced with fresh IL-2-containing medium on days 3 and 7. After 10 days of culture, CD4+ T cells were isolated by negative selection using the EasySep CD4+ T cell isolation kit. As cell numbers permitted, CD4+ T cells from unexposed donors were tested for reactivity to SARS-CoV-2 S and N and to four common cold coronavirus spike pools. Ficoll-Paque Plus gradient centrifugation was used to isolate PBMCs from whole blood, and the isolated PBMCs were then either used fresh or cryopreserved at -140C. Each culture condition was generally run in triplicate wells. The leukapheresis product used for the unexposed donors was purchased from a commercial source.

On this clonotype: Its antigen is unknown. A read error may account for a junction end that differs from germline.

Library preparation was by PCR. DNA from cultured CD4+ T cells was subjected to TCR sequencing with the Oncomine TCR Beta short-read assay at the Johns Hopkins FTIC core. Genomic DNA was extracted from the cultured CD4+ T cells with the QIAamp micro DNA kit. Oncomine TCR Beta libraries from cultured CD4+ T cells were pooled with unique dual indexes and sequenced on an Illumina iSeq 100. Concerning the study's data processing: Non-productive sequences were removed, and CDR3s not starting with C, not ending with F or W, or shorter than 7 amino acids were discarded. Antigen-specific clonotypes were identified using the MANAFEST web application through comparison of peptide-stimulated wells with reference and other culture wells. Positive clones required FDR below 0.05, an odds ratio above 5, and productive frequency above 0.1% in at least two of three replicate wells. A clonotype counted as cross-reactive if it showed significant expansion both in the SARS-CoV-2 spike wells and in at least one common cold coronavirus spike condition. Levenshtein distances (stringdist) and unrooted phylogenetic trees (ape) in R version 3.6.1 were used to assess CDR3 homology. The raw public reads went through TCRdb reprocessing: fastp at Q25, MiXCR clone calling, in-frame beta chains kept. CDR3 protein duplicates are merged, each entry listing the most common genes and DNA. These V and J calls rely on TCRdb rather than the paper's analysis. Within this sample are several thousand distinct CDR3 sequences, with 36% of them counted one time only. The ten largest clones represent 21% of the sample.

Including the terminal cysteine and phenylalanine, the CDR3 comprises 13 residues. Of the read, only the CDR3 DNA is kept; its 39 bases are in frame from base 1. CDR1 SGHTA and CDR2 FQGTGA are derived from the germline V gene. This receptor chain uses TRBV7-3 and TRBJ1-1; confidence is insufficient to name the D gene. Sequencing was done on a sample of CD4+ T cells from blood, cultured in vitro. The receptor was isolated from a human donor in good health. The CDR3 is CAGSMDPNTEAFF. The DNA sequence is TGTGCCGGCAGCATGGACCCGAACACCGAAGCTTTCTTT.